This T cell receptor (beta chain) was observed in a study of cytomegalovirus exposure and HLA in healthy donors (dated by TCRdb to about 2017). Regarding the complete study: An earlier analysis of approximately 640 of the donors reported roughly 270 Gb of sequence data and 120 million or so unique TCR beta sequences from 150 million to 200 million T cells. An earlier analysis of 587 of the donors applied high-throughput TCR beta sequencing to assess whether each TCR beta V gene segment acted as functional or pseudogenic. Alongside the repertoire data, information on donor age, sex, ethnicity and CMV serostatus was compiled. The aim of the study was to test whether cataloging public T cell receptors could identify signatures of past pathogen exposure. To predict cytomegalovirus infection status, the study combined high-throughput TCR immunosequencing, statistical association of individual TCRs with disease status, and machine learning. Approximately 300 gigabases of sequencing data and 75 million to 85 million unique TCR sequences made up an early release that covered over 550 HLA-typed donors. The T cell repertoires of around 730 subjects were profiled by immunosequencing and related to cytomegalovirus serostatus. Every repertoire in the discovery cohort had been generated on one and the same sequencing platform. Both class I and class II loci were covered by HLA typing, at four-digit resolution. A few DR-DQ haplotypes were handled as single units for association and clustering because linkage in the cohort was strong. A later genetic analysis took genome-wide SNP genotypes for about 55% of the 666 donors and used that subset as a discovery cohort. The later analysis used no new phenotypic data to find candidate immune exposures, relying instead on TCR beta sequences and their occurrence across donors. In a later analysis, previously published TCR beta repertoires from about 670 donors were re-analyzed and high-resolution HLA genotyping was added so that TCR occurrence patterns could be studied. Besides the first cohort of 500 to 700 subjects, a separate validation cohort made up of around 120 different subjects was used. The number of donors typed differed by locus, with about 629-640 for A, B, C, DRB1 and DQB1, around 520 for DQA1, 600 to 610 for DPA1, and 450 to 480 for DPB1. The genetic ancestry cluster associated with self-reported Caucasian donors included 81% of the approximately 400 genotyped donors. Across roughly 420 genotyped donors of the cohort, an average of approximately 240,000 unique TCR beta nucleotide sequences per donor were sequenced, and roughly 18% of those sequences were non-productive.

The cohort consisted of approximately 690 healthy bone marrow donors. At the time of sampling, all cohort members were nominally healthy, though unrecorded immune exposures were likely present. The donor tested CMV seropositive and was one of the 289 seropositive cohort members. Every donor gave a peripheral blood sample, and the peripheral blood mononuclear cells from that sample were used for TCR beta sequencing. The Qiagen DNeasy Blood Extraction Kit was used to extract genomic DNA from the blood cell samples. The paper's findings and limits, for the study overall: In a later analysis, around 15,000 TCR beta sequences were associated with specific HLA alleles at a false discovery rate of 0.05. A few of the identified cytomegalovirus-associated TCR beta chains were confirmed in vitro to be specific for cytomegalovirus antigens. Compared with equally common non-associated chains, HLA-associated TCR beta chains in a later analysis were more clonally expanded and had lower generation probabilities. While some public TCRs were present in many individuals, most TCR sequences turned up only very rarely across donors. Compared with the roughly 700-donor mean, donors in an Asian-associated ancestry cluster had fewer N-insertions in productive TCRs, according to a later genetic analysis. The study gave a list of roughly 150 TCR beta chains associated with cytomegalovirus. Because some donors lacked HLA typing at each locus, the association tests relied only on the typed subset. Because counts were too low, 15 to 20 rarely observed V segments, including chromosome 9 orphons, were left out of the earlier analysis of roughly 600 of the donors. Linkage disequilibrium might explain the correlated functional status among segregating V segments, but an unknown experimental factor could not be excluded. The classifier was reported to diagnose cytomegalovirus status with high specificity and sensitivity in both the original cohort and the validation cohort. In an earlier analysis of 587 of the donors, most TCR beta V segments appeared in productive rearrangements about 87% or about 30% of the time, broadly matching IMGT annotations. In a later analysis, the rate of TCR association differed among HLA loci, with DRB1 alleles having the most associated TCRs and HLA-C alleles having the fewest. According to the authors, the approach could potentially be generalized to other disease states and immunological phenotypes. Several of the top co-occurrence clusters appeared to be linked to parvovirus B19, influenza, CMV and Epstein-Barr virus, according to a later analysis. Some IMGT-functional V segments, including TRBV6-2 and TRBV6-3, could not be told apart with the 87-base-pair reads, so those segments were excluded. An association between a missense DCLRE1C variant and V-gene and J-gene trimming of TCR beta chains was found in a later genetic analysis and replicated in an independent cohort. A further reported finding was that TCR beta sequences accurately predicted the HLA-A and HLA-B alleles for most subjects in the first cohort. When HLA alleles, especially DR and DQ, strongly co-occurred, TCR associations were difficult to assign to individual alleles. A cluster of highly shared sequence variants was judged likely to be a technical artifact of the sequencing pipeline. The presence/absence analyses assumed that sequencing depth was roughly uniform across donors, and that assumption may not be true. According to a later analysis, most CMV-associated TCR beta chains appeared to be HLA-restricted, and the HLA associations seemed to be driven largely by CMV exposure. Immune exposure information for the cohort was limited to CMV serostatus. The cohort was sequenced for TCR beta chains only, and without alpha or paired-chain data the features that could be detected were limited.

Note on this clone: No cognate antigen has been identified for it. The record has no base qualities; no much larger clone is one base away.

From a lookup of the germline V gene, CDR1 and CDR2 are MDHEN and SYDVKM. V and J are truncated by 3 bases and 5 bases respectively, leaving an intervening sequence of 11 bases. From the cysteine through the phenylalanine, the CDR3 covers 13 amino acids. Just CDR3 DNA is preserved here, 39 bases in frame from base 1. The library was made by the immunoSEQ multiplex PCR assay. The multiplex PCR relied on a mix of 60 forward primers for TCR Vbeta segments and 13 reverse primers for TCR Jbeta segments. Amplification of the CDR3 region of rearranged TCR beta genes was performed with a multiplex PCR assay on genomic DNA. Amplified TCR beta libraries were sequenced as 87-base-pair reads on the Illumina HiSeq System. As for the original processing: A later analysis tallied around 82 million unique TCR beta chains across the 666 repertoires, and approximately 12 million of those chains were shared by two or more donors. A nearest-neighbor algorithm error-corrected the raw reads and collapsed the reads into unique sequences, merging closely related sequences to remove PCR and sequencing errors. CDR3 sequences were aligned to IMGT reference sequences to assign V, D and J gene segments. For a sequence to be retained, at least a six-nucleotide match to both a V gene segment and a J gene segment was required. Rearrangements were called productive when the CDR3 lacked stop codons and stayed in frame with V and J; all others were non-productive. CDR3 was defined by IMGT convention, running from the second conserved V-encoded cysteine to the conserved J-encoded phenylalanine. The earlier analysis of some 550 of the donors excluded any sequence lacking an unambiguous match to a single V gene segment. An earlier analysis of a few hundred of the donors classified V segments as functional when productive rearrangements were above 56.7% and as segregating when the standard deviation between donors was above 5%. To diagnose cytomegalovirus status from the catalog of TCR beta chain sequences, a statistical classification framework was built. In a later analysis, V and J genes were assigned by comparing TCR nucleotide sequences against IMGT/GENE-DB human TR gene sequences. A later analysis assigned CDR3 sequences and most-parsimonious VDJ recombination scenarios with the TCRdist pipeline. In a later analysis, every TCR beta chain was defined by the combination of its CDR3 amino acid sequence and its V-gene family, and reads without a unique V-gene family were dropped. As a way to deal with suspected cross-contamination and a sequencing artifact, a later analysis dropped 640 or so nucleotide sequences that were highly shared and had low generation probability. For each public chain, a later analysis derived a clonal expansion index from normalized ranks of inferred template counts within each repertoire. Generation probabilities in a later analysis came from a VDJ recombination model fitted to out-of-frame rearrangements, and those results were checked against IGoR. Hypergeometric tests were used in a later analysis to score TCR-TCR, TCR-HLA and TCR-CMV co-occurrence, with a repertoire-size bias correction applied to the TCR pairs. In a later analysis, false discovery rates were estimated by permuting HLA or CMV assignments 20 times. In a later analysis, co-occurring TCRs were grouped using DBSCAN, and TCRdist sequence similarity was added for clustering within HLA-allele-positive subsets. For co-occurrence clustering, repertoires with fewer than 30,000 or more than 120,000 public chains were excluded, along with five repertoires with anomalous nucleotide sharing. TCRdb took over this immuneACCESS table, retaining in-frame rearrangements with V and J assigned. Such tables are incomplete; in checked studies, under half of the missing clones stem from an unresolved V gene, and the remainder is unexplained. V and J calls and clone size are given by that table; D and trimming were obtained from the DNA. The sample table holds around 130,000 clones, of which 60% to 85% were seen once. Of the sample, under 3% falls within the top ten clones.

The chain joins TRBV28 to TRBJ2-7; a confident D gene designation cannot be given. This sequence originates from a woman aged 40 to 55 in good health and CMV-seropositive. The source material was PBMCs. The CDR3 is CASSLGQVNEQYF. At the DNA level, the sequence is TGTGCCAGCAGTTTGGGCCAGGTAAACGAGCAGTACTTC.